This TCR beta chain was identified during a study of regulatory T cells in long-lasting Graves disease. Study findings and constraints: Persistent patients had a count of shared public clonotypes (2,741) that exceeded that of new patients (around 910).

Ten or more counts support this clonotype. Its cognate antigen is unknown. Time point specified: persistent/refractory GD, antithyroid drugs over 5 years with positive TRAb. Extracted RNA from PBMCs served as the source of the TCR library. TCR beta libraries were built with iRepertoire HTBI primers and Arm-PCR of CDR3 regions. Each CDR3 protein gets one entry after TCRdb re-called the multiplex PCR reads with MiXCR. The data contain around 400,000 distinct CDR3 sequences, 21% of them singletons. This receptor was obtained from a female donor with Graves disease. Sequenced here: peripheral blood mononuclear cells (PBMCs), sampled when the disease was refractory, from a patient treated with antithyroid drugs.

In DNA form, the CDR3 reads TGCGCCAGCAGCTTTCTGGGACAGGGCCTTATGAACACTGAAGCTTTCTTT. Protein: CASSFLGQGLMNTEAFF. This chain joins TRBV5-1 and TRBJ1-1, with 9 bases aligning to TRBD1. The CDR3 runs to 17 residues. The germline CDR1 and CDR2 sequences are SGHRS and YFSETQ. V dropped 2 bases and J dropped 0; count of bases not matched to a gene: 8. Combining the CDR3 with reference TRBV5-1 and TRBJ1-1 gives the whole variable domain KAGVTQTPRYLIKTRGQQVTLSCSPISGHRSVSWYQQTPGQGLQFLFEYFSETQRNKGNFPGRFSGRQFSNSRSEMNVSTLELGDSALYLCASSFLGQGLMNTEAFFGQGTRLTVV.